Shown below are 30 T cell receptor beta chains from a single sample sequenced in a study of cytomegalovirus exposure and HLA in healthy donors. The PCR employed 60 Vbeta primers together with 13 Jbeta primers. Using immunoSEQ multiplex PCR, the repertoire was profiled, and TCRdb retains in-frame clones only, with some absent. The repertoire includes about 94,000 clones, roughly 86% of them detected once, and over 9% sits in the top ten. Sequencing was done on a sample of PBMCs. All receptors derive from a human donor in good health.

The chain combines TRBV2 with TRBJ2-1; 12 positions agree with TRBD2. J was trimmed by 7 bases and V by 6 bases; bases with no gene match: 7. This CDR3 comprises 15 residues. Germline lookup yields CDR1 SNHLY and CDR2 FYNNEI. The CDR3 sequence: CASRASGGARNEQFF. DNA for the CDR3: TGTGCCAGCAGAGCTAGCGGGGGGGCTAGGAATGAGCAGTTCTTC. Looking up the rest from reference TRBV2 and TRBJ2-1 gives the full variable domain: EPEVTQTPSHQVTQMGQEVILRCVPISNHLYFYWYRQILGQKVEFLVSFYNNEISEKSEIFDDQFSVERPDGSNFTLKIRSTKLEDSAMYFCASRASGGARNEQFFGPGTRLTVL.

CDR3 nucleotide sequence: TGTGCCAGCAGCTCAGCGGGGGGGCTTACCGGGGAGCTGTTTTTT. Its protein product is CASSSAGGLTGELFF. The V and J genes are TRBV5-4 and TRBJ2-2, with 10 bases matching TRBD2. CDR3 size: 15 residues. V lost 3 bases and J lost 5; bases outside the gene matches: 4. Germline loops: CDR1 SGHNT, CDR2 YYREEE (reference sequence).

The chain carries TRBV7-8 and TRBJ1-1; the D gene is possibly TRBD1 (6 bases). With 1 base removed from V and 1 base from J, the gap between germline ends came to 13 bases. CDR1 is SGHVS and CDR2 is FQNEAQ in the germline V gene. The CDR3 sequence is 16 residues long. The CDR3 DNA is TGTGCCAGCAGCTTAGGCCCCCGACAGGCGAACACTGAAGCTTTCTTT. Its translation: CASSLGPRQANTEAFF.

This clone was observed once. The V and J genes are TRBV29-1 and TRBJ2-1; TRBD2 agrees at 8 bases. The CDR3 runs to 15 residues. V trimming: 7 bases; J trimming: 0 bases; junction bases outside the gene matches: 8. Germline V gene sequence: CDR1 SQVTM, CDR2 ANQGSEA. The CDR3 DNA reads TGCAGCGCTCACACTAGCGGAGCCTCCTACAATGAGCAGTTCTTC. Translation: CSAHTSGASYNEQFF.

This clone was counted a few times. The V call is TRBV4-3, the J call TRBJ1-1; TRBD1 is a possible D gene (5 bases). CDR1 LGHNA and CDR2 YSLEER come from the germline V gene. Trimming stripped 6 bases from V and 1 base from J, with 9 bases between. The CDR3 loop spans 13 amino acids. The CDR3 reads CASRRTGNTEAFF. The CDR3 DNA reads as TGCGCCAGCAGACGAACAGGGAACACTGAAGCTTTCTTT.

As DNA, the CDR3 is TGTGCCAGCAGACCTAATACAGTGATAGCGAACACCGGGGAGCTGTTTTTT. Translating it yields CASRPNTVIANTGELFF. The V gene is TRBV7-9, the J gene TRBJ2-2; no definite D call. CDR1 is SEHNR and CDR2 is FQNEAQ in the germline V gene (reference sequence). The CDR3 loop spans 17 amino acids. Trimming removed 6 bases at V and 0 bases at J, with 17 bases between.

The chain recombines TRBV27 with TRBJ2-7; TRBD1 agrees at 7 bases. The CDR3 sequence is 15 residues long. Germline V gives CDR1 MNHEY, CDR2 SMNVEV (reference sequence). The junction had 7 bases not matched to a gene; V was cut back by 5 bases and J by 0 bases. CDR3 sequence: CASSLGQASSYEQYF. DNA of the CDR3: TGTGCCAGCAGTCTAGGACAGGCTAGCTCCTACGAGCAGTACTTC.

This chain links TRBV27 with TRBJ2-1; D might be TRBD1 (6 bases). Germline lookup yields CDR1 MNHEY and CDR2 SMNVEV (reference sequence). The V end was cut by 2 bases, the J end by 10 bases, with 9 bases between. CDR3 size: 12 residues. The CDR3 is CASSLIGQEQFF. The CDR3 region has the DNA TGTGCCAGCAGTTTAATAGGACAGGAGCAGTTCTTC.

This clone showed up just once. J is TRBJ2-7 and V is TRBV11-3; D is perhaps TRBD1 (5 bases). In germline, CDR1 is SGHNT, CDR2 YENEEA. This CDR3 spans 14 amino acids. The V gene lost 5 bases and the J gene lost 5 bases, with 16 bases spanning the gap. The CDR3 bases are TGTGCCAGCAGCCACAACCGACAGTCCAACGAGCAGTACTTC. It encodes CASSHNRQSNEQYF.

This chain joins TRBV9 and TRBJ2-2, with TRBD2 matching over 8 bases. Germline V gene lookup returns CDR1 SGDLS and CDR2 YYNGEE. This CDR3 region has 16 residues. V was clipped by 0 bases and J by 6 bases; unmatched bases: 7. CDR3 amino acids: CASSVGVAGFSGELFF. As DNA, the CDR3 is TGTGCCAGCAGCGTAGGGGTAGCGGGGTTTTCCGGGGAGCTGTTTTTT.

The V gene is TRBV9, the J gene TRBJ2-1; 8 nucleotides align to TRBD1. Germline trimming cut 0 bases from V and 4 bases from J; bases unmatched to any gene: 6. Germline values: CDR1 SGDLS, CDR2 YYNGEE. The CDR3 runs to 16 residues. As DNA, the CDR3 is TGTGCCAGCAGCGTAGGGGCGGACAGGGAATACAATGAGCAGTTCTTC. Amino acids: CASSVGADREYNEQFF.

The rearrangement uses TRBV29-1 and TRBJ1-1; a weak D match, TRBD1 (6 bases). Trimming removed 4 bases at V and 6 bases at J, with 21 bases between. CDR3 length: 15 amino acids. The germline V gene has CDR1 SQVTM and CDR2 ANQGSEA. The CDR3 region is CSVVNGGAGISEAFF. CDR3 sequence (DNA): TGCAGCGTTGTCAACGGGGGGGCAGGAATCTCTGAAGCTTTCTTT.

This chain connects TRBV7-9 to TRBJ1-3, with TRBD1 identical over 8 bases. Looked up from germline, CDR1 is SEHNR and CDR2 is FQNEAQ (reference sequence). Trimming at V came to 4 bases and at J to 0 bases, leaving 5 bases not matched to a gene. This CDR3 region has 16 residues. CDR3 in amino acids: CASSSGTGSSGNTIYF. The CDR3 DNA sequence: TGTGCCAGCAGCTCGGGGACAGGCAGCTCTGGAAACACCATATATTTT.

This rearrangement joins TRBV19 to TRBJ1-6; the match to TRBD1 covers 7 bases. J gave up 5 bases and V 7 bases, and 8 bases lay outside the gene matches. Per germline, CDR1 LNHDA and CDR2 SQIVND (reference sequence). The CDR3 is made up of 15 amino acids. The CDR3 DNA reads as TGTGCCAGTAAGCCCGGCAGGGGGAATAATTCACCCCTCCACTTT. This encodes CASKPGRGNNSPLHF.

The V gene is TRBV7-9, the J gene TRBJ2-7; the D gene is possibly TRBD1 (6 bases). The CDR3 contains 14 residues. In germline, CDR1 is SEHNR, CDR2 FQNEAQ (reference sequence). The V end was cut by 5 bases, the J end by 7 bases, with 18 bases between. The CDR3 DNA reads as TGTGCCAGCAGCCCCGGACAGCCTGGGGGTGAGCAGTACTTC. Its translation is CASSPGQPGGEQYF.

This clone was recorded once. In this CDR3 the conserved last residue, phenylalanine or tryptophan, is missing, so a read error is likely. It is unclear where the CDR3 begins or ends on the DNA, so no DNA is shown, and the CDR3 is as TCRdb lists it. The CDR3 here is CASSNLRTAMD. This rearrangement joins TRBV21-1 to TRBJ1-1; the tabulated D call, TRBD1, remains unverified against the DNA. TRBV21-1 is recorded as a pseudogene. The length of the CDR3 is 11 amino acids, counting both ends.

This clone was detected a few times. This sequence joins TRBV4-3 and TRBJ1-4; D is undetermined. The CDR3 runs to 15 residues. Deletions cut 0 bases from V and 5 bases from J, with 10 bases between. In germline, CDR1 is LGHNA, CDR2 YSLEER. The CDR3 DNA reads TGCGCCAGCAGCCAAGATCGGGGAGGGAATGAAAAACTGTTTTTT. Translated, it gives CASSQDRGGNEKLFF.

V usage is TRBV28 and J usage is TRBJ2-7; 7 bases are shared with TRBD1. The CDR3 length is 15 residues. The trim removed 3 bases at V and 6 bases at J, leaving 11 bases unmatched. Germline CDR1 and CDR2: MDHEN and SYDVKM. The CDR3 nucleotides are TGTGCCAGCAGTTTGACAGACAGGGTCCTTGGCGAGCAGTACTTC. It is translated as CASSLTDRVLGEQYF.

The CDR3 here is CASTQLGIGTEAFF. The CDR3 DNA is TGTGCCAGCACCCAACTCGGGATCGGGACTGAAGCTTTCTTT. This rearrangement joins TRBV6-4 to TRBJ1-1, with D unclear. V lost 7 bases and J 5 bases, leaving 17 bases between the germline ends. This CDR3 has 14 residues. Germline CDR1 is MRHNA and CDR2 is SNTAGT.

The chain couples TRBV19 to TRBJ2-7; D remains unclear. Trimming left V 4 bases short and J 5 bases short, with 18 bases between. From germline, CDR1 is LNHDA and CDR2 SQIVND (reference sequence). The CDR3 sequence is 15 residues long. The CDR3 sequence: CASSKSVSSVDEQYF. Written as DNA, the CDR3 is TGTGCCAGTAGTAAAAGTGTTAGCTCTGTGGACGAGCAGTACTTC.

This clone was observed a few times. The chain joins TRBV10-3 to TRBJ2-7; 7 nucleotides align to TRBD2. Germline loops: CDR1 ENHRY, CDR2 SYGVKD. The CDR3 is made up of 15 amino acids. Trimming at V came to 8 bases and at J to 5 bases, leaving 15 bases not matched to a gene. This chain's CDR3 is CAIWGGTNDGHEQYF. CDR3 DNA: TGTGCCATCTGGGGCGGGACTAACGACGGGCACGAGCAGTACTTC.

V and J are TRBV28 and TRBJ1-5; the D gene is possibly TRBD1 (6 bases). V was pared by 5 bases and J by 0 bases, with 17 bases between. Germline V gene lookup returns CDR1 MDHEN and CDR2 SYDVKM. The CDR3 loop spans 17 amino acids. CDR3 DNA sequence: TGTGCCAGCAGTAATACCGGACAGCCATATAGCAATCAGCCCCAGCATTTT. Translating it yields CASSNTGQPYSNQPQHF.

V usage is TRBV7-2 and J usage is TRBJ2-7; perhaps TRBD2 as D (5 bases). Germline values: CDR1 SGHTA, CDR2 FQGNSA. Deletions cut 2 bases from V and 2 bases from J, with 10 bases between. The CDR3 length is 14 residues. The CDR3 sequence: CASSLMAGPYEQYF. CDR3 in DNA: TGTGCCAGCAGCTTAATGGCGGGTCCCTACGAGCAGTACTTC.

This clone was counted a few times. The chain uses TRBV2 and TRBJ1-4; D is perhaps TRBD1 (5 bases). The germline CDR1 and CDR2 sequences are SNHLY and FYNNEI. The CDR3 contains 11 residues. V was shortened by 10 bases and J by 10 bases, with 13 bases between the two germline ends. CDR3 coding DNA: TGTGCCACCGTGGGGGGGGGAAAACTGTTTTTT. It translates to CATVGGGKLFF. Together with reference TRBV2 and TRBJ1-4, the CDR3 gives the full variable domain: EPEVTQTPSHQVTQMGQEVILRCVPISNHLYFYWYRQILGQKVEFLVSFYNNEISEKSEIFDDQFSVERPDGSNFTLKIRSTKLEDSAMYFCATVGGGKLFFGSGTQLSVL.

V and J are TRBV11-3 and TRBJ2-7; TRBD2 might be the D (6 bases). The germline V and J ends were trimmed by 1 base and 2 bases, with 9 bases remaining between them. There are 14 residues in the CDR3. Looked up from germline, CDR1 is SGHNT and CDR2 is YENEEA. As DNA, the CDR3 is TGTGCCAGCAGCTTAGCGGGAGATACCTACGAGCAGTACTTC. Residues: CASSLAGDTYEQYF.

This sequence joins TRBV7-9 and TRBJ2-5; TRBD2 aligns across 9 bases. Germline V gene data show CDR1 as SEHNR and CDR2 as FQNEAQ (reference sequence). The CDR3 length is 15 residues. After removal of 1 base from V and 7 bases from J, the junction contained 7 bases not matched to a gene. CDR3 residues: CASSLGTSAAGTQYF. The CDR3 DNA follows: TGTGCCAGCAGCTTAGGGACTAGCGCTGCGGGGACCCAGTACTTC.

The chain combines TRBV9 with TRBJ2-2; D unresolved. V lost 0 bases, J lost 4 bases, and 10 bases lay in between. The CDR3 extends over 15 amino acids. In germline, CDR1 is SGDLS, CDR2 YYNGEE. The CDR3 sequence is CASSVGPGATGELFF. The CDR3 bases are TGTGCCAGCAGCGTAGGCCCAGGCGCCACCGGGGAGCTGTTTTTT.

The chain has TRBV4-3 and TRBJ2-1; a weak D match, TRBD2 (5 bases). The V gene lost 4 bases and the J gene lost 3 bases, with 13 bases spanning the gap. The CDR3 totals 15 residues. Germline V gene sequence: CDR1 LGHNA, CDR2 YSLEER. CDR3 loop: CASSPLAPDYNEQFF. The DNA for the CDR3 is TGCGCCAGCAGCCCCCTAGCCCCCGACTACAATGAGCAGTTCTTC.

The J gene is TRBJ1-4, the V gene TRBV7-2; a possible D gene is TRBD1 (6 bases). Germline V CDR1 and CDR2: SGHTA, FQGNSA. The CDR3 sequence is 15 residues long. V was cut by 3 bases and J by 4 bases, with 12 bases left in between. The CDR3 region is CASSLQGRGNEKLFF. The CDR3 DNA reads TGTGCCAGCAGCTTGCAGGGGAGGGGTAATGAAAAACTGTTTTTT.

The chain links TRBV5-4 to TRBJ2-7; 9 bases map to TRBD2. CDR1 SGHNT and CDR2 YYREEE come from the germline V gene (reference sequence). This CDR3 comprises 15 residues. The trim removed 3 bases at V and 1 base at J, leaving 5 bases unmatched. The CDR3 loop is CASSSRSGGSYEQYF. The CDR3 DNA is TGTGCCAGCAGCTCCAGGAGCGGGGGGTCCTACGAGCAGTACTTC.